This T cell receptor (beta chain) was retrieved from a study of shared clonotypes between healthy human individuals. The assay used deep level. Data came from immunoSEQ multiplex PCR; TCRdb stores just in-frame clones and leaves some out. Counted here are about 2.3 million clones, approximately 93% occurring once; the ten biggest clones make up 0.39%. This CDR3 has 16 residues. Trimming removed 3 bases at V and 0 bases at J, with 12 bases between. Germline CDR1 SGHRS, CDR2 YFSETQ. A word on this clone: The antigen remains unidentified.

Study-wide results and caveats: On the whole, naive subsets had larger estimated richness than memory subsets had.

Donors included only healthy HIV-negative adults lacking recent acute infections or vaccinations. This clonotype originated in a man younger than 30 in good health. Some clones in this sample may be carry-over from other donors' samples. The sample comprised naive CD4+ T cells from PBMCs. Documented subset: CD45RA+ positively selected. V and J are TRBV5-1 and TRBJ2-2; no firm D call. CDR3 sequence: CASSSARLANTGELFF. Written as DNA, the CDR3 is TGCGCCAGCAGCTCCGCCCGACTGGCGAACACCGGGGAGCTGTTTTTT.